A single T cell receptor beta chain is shown here with its context. This record comes from a study of control samples from healthy donors and cancer patients. From germline, CDR1 is MNHEY and CDR2 SMNVEV (reference sequence). Unmatched junction bases numbered 0, after V lost 2 bases and J lost 5 bases. This CDR3 region has 13 residues. The method was immunoSEQ multiplex PCR; TCRdb's version includes in-frame clones alone and lacks a portion of them. The table shows 200,000 or so clones, with just under 95% occurring only once. This rearrangement joins TRBV27 to TRBJ2-4; 7 nucleotides align to TRBD1. This clonotype was sampled from a man aged 50-59 years in good health. Sequencing was performed on blood. CDR3 nucleotides: TGTGCCAGCAGTTTAGGGACAGAAAACATTCAGTACTTC. This translates into CASSLGTENIQYF.